This T cell receptor beta chain was identified in a study of CD8+ T cells in alopecia areata. Study-level background: For the treated group, dosing was oral tofacitinib at 5 to 10 mg twice daily. Overall study results and limits: Unlike in mice, where it was clearer, TCR sharing across patients was less clear, possibly HLA-related.

Trimming stripped 4 bases from V and 4 bases from J, with 11 bases between. This CDR3 has 13 residues. Germline V gene lookup returns CDR1 GTSNPN and CDR2 SVGIG (reference sequence). Reverse transcription of extracted RNA yielded cDNA, which provided the sequencing template. Libraries were prepared by immunoSEQ multiplex PCR; TCRdb keeps only in-frame clonotypes and omits some of them. The data contain 100,000 to 150,000 clones, around two fifths of them seen just once; the ten biggest clones take up roughly 3.2%. About this clone: Its antigen is unknown.

The specimen was CD4+ T cells sorted from blood. This TCR was sampled from a human donor with alopecia areata. This chain joins TRBV30 and TRBJ1-5; a weak D match, TRBD1 (5 bases). CDR3 sequence: CAWNTQGNQPQHF. The DNA of the CDR3 is TGTGCCTGGAATACGCAGGGAAATCAGCCCCAGCATTTT.